The rows below give T cell receptor beta chains drawn from one sample of a study of CD8 T cells in ankylosing spondylitis. TCRdb passed the 5' RACE reads through MiXCR, listing each CDR3 protein once. The sample records about 540,000 distinct CDR3 sequences, 12% being singletons. Sequencing was done on a sample of blood, either unsorted or a sorted T cell fraction (not recorded which). These receptor sequences come from a male donor with ankylosing spondylitis. Each CDR3 is given with its conserved first and last residue. Fields, in order: D gene, J gene, clone size, V gene, CDR3 protein, CDR3 DNA. D genes are given only for firm matches. Clone size appears in some rows only: once, few, many, or a class for an expanded clone.

D gene: TRBD2
J gene: TRBJ2-1
clone size: once
V gene: TRBV29-1
CDR3 protein: CSVSGRGEQFF
CDR3 DNA: TGCAGCGTTTCCGGGAGGGGGGAGCAGTTCTTC

D gene: -
J gene: TRBJ2-7
clone size: many
V gene: TRBV29-1
CDR3 protein: CSVGTTATYEQYF
CDR3 DNA: TGCAGCGTTGGCACTACGGCCACTTACGAGCAGTACTTC

D gene: TRBD2
J gene: TRBJ2-5
clone size: -
V gene: TRBV7-7
CDR3 protein: CASSLASSASGTPWTQYF
CDR3 DNA: TGTGCCAGCAGCTTAGCTTCGTCTGCTAGCGGGACCCCCTGGACCCAGTACTTC

D gene: -
J gene: TRBJ1-2
clone size: few
V gene: TRBV5-1
CDR3 protein: CASTTDGVNGYTF
CDR3 DNA: TGCGCCAGCACGACGGACGGAGTCAATGGCTACACCTTC

D gene: -
J gene: TRBJ1-1
clone size: few
V gene: TRBV2
CDR3 protein: CASVGQPNTEAFF
CDR3 DNA: TGTGCCAGCGTAGGACAGCCGAACACTGAAGCTTTCTTT

D gene: -
J gene: TRBJ1-1
clone size: many
V gene: TRBV5-5
CDR3 protein: CASSSPRAGRTEAFF
CDR3 DNA: TGTGCCAGCAGCAGCCCTCGGGCGGGGCGCACTGAAGCTTTCTTT

D gene: -
J gene: TRBJ2-7
clone size: many
V gene: TRBV10-3
CDR3 protein: CAISQKDEQYF
CDR3 DNA: TGTGCCATCAGTCAGAAGGATGAGCAGTACTTC

D gene: -
J gene: TRBJ1-3
clone size: once
V gene: TRBV29-1
CDR3 protein: CSVEKLNSGNTIYF
CDR3 DNA: TGCAGCGTTGAGAAACTTAACTCTGGAAACACCATATATTTT

D gene: -
J gene: TRBJ1-2
clone size: -
V gene: TRBV6-1
CDR3 protein: CASSEAGSEIYGYTF
CDR3 DNA: TGTGCCAGCAGTGAAGCGGGCAGTGAGATCTATGGCTACACCTTC

D gene: TRBD1
J gene: TRBJ2-1
clone size: many
V gene: TRBV20-1
CDR3 protein: CSARGPPTGKRDNEQFF
CDR3 DNA: TGCAGTGCTAGAGGTCCCCCGACAGGGAAAAGGGACAATGAGCAGTTCTTC

D gene: -
J gene: TRBJ2-7
clone size: -
V gene: TRBV19
CDR3 protein: CASSIMMASLDEQYF
CDR3 DNA: TGTGCCAGTAGTATTATGATGGCTAGCCTGGACGAGCAGTACTTC

D gene: TRBD2
J gene: TRBJ2-4
clone size: many
V gene: TRBV12-3/TRBV12-4
CDR3 protein: CASSSETSKGNIQYF
CDR3 DNA: TGTGCCAGCAGTTCAGAGACTAGCAAGGGAAACATTCAGTACTTC

D gene: TRBD2
J gene: TRBJ2-7
clone size: -
V gene: TRBV6-4
CDR3 protein: CASSVLAGYEQYF
CDR3 DNA: TGTGCCAGCAGTGTACTAGCGGGTTACGAGCAGTACTTC

D gene: TRBD1
J gene: TRBJ2-3
clone size: -
V gene: TRBV7-2
CDR3 protein: CASSLRGDRSTDTQYF
CDR3 DNA: TGTGCCAGCAGCTTAAGAGGGGACAGGAGCACAGATACGCAGTATTTT

D gene: -
J gene: TRBJ2-7
clone size: many
V gene: TRBV11-2
CDR3 protein: CASSSAQFYEQYF
CDR3 DNA: TGTGCCAGCAGCTCCGCCCAGTTCTACGAGCAGTACTTC

D gene: -
J gene: TRBJ2-3
clone size: -
V gene: TRBV15
CDR3 protein: CATSREDRSTDTQYF
CDR3 DNA: TGTGCCACCAGCAGAGAGGACAGATCAACAGATACGCAGTATTTT

D gene: TRBD1
J gene: TRBJ1-2
clone size: many
V gene: TRBV12-3/TRBV12-4
CDR3 protein: CASSSTGGSYGYTF
CDR3 DNA: TGTGCCAGCAGTTCGACAGGGGGTAGCTATGGCTACACCTTC

D gene: TRBD2
J gene: TRBJ2-3
clone size: few
V gene: TRBV3-1
CDR3 protein: CASSRTSGSVDTQYF
CDR3 DNA: TGTGCCAGCAGCAGGACTAGCGGGAGCGTGGATACGCAGTATTTT

D gene: -
J gene: TRBJ1-5
clone size: -
V gene: TRBV7-6
CDR3 protein: CASSSDSYQPQHF
CDR3 DNA: TGTGCCAGCAGCTCGGACAGCTATCAGCCCCAGCATTTT

D gene: -
J gene: TRBJ2-5
clone size: -
V gene: TRBV6-1
CDR3 protein: CASSELGYATQYF
CDR3 DNA: TGTGCCAGCAGTGAACTGGGTTATGCGACCCAGTACTTC

D gene: -
J gene: TRBJ1-2
clone size: -
V gene: TRBV11-2
CDR3 protein: CASSLDPMGVRSYGYTF
CDR3 DNA: TGTGCCAGCAGCTTAGACCCCATGGGGGTACGGTCGTATGGCTACACCTTC

D gene: TRBD1
J gene: TRBJ1-2
clone size: few
V gene: TRBV12-3/TRBV12-4
CDR3 protein: CASSSRGQGFGYTF
CDR3 DNA: TGTGCCAGCAGTTCCAGGGGACAGGGATTCGGCTACACCTTC

D gene: TRBD1
J gene: TRBJ1-4
clone size: few
V gene: TRBV20-1
CDR3 protein: CSARTGEGEKLFF
CDR3 DNA: TGCAGTGCTAGGACAGGGGAGGGTGAAAAACTGTTTTTT

D gene: -
J gene: TRBJ1-1
clone size: -
V gene: TRBV6-5
CDR3 protein: CASSYSGVNTEAFF
CDR3 DNA: TGTGCCAGCAGTTACTCGGGCGTGAACACTGAAGCTTTCTTT

D gene: TRBD2
J gene: TRBJ2-1
clone size: few
V gene: TRBV7-8
CDR3 protein: CASSFSGWEYSGGGEQFF
CDR3 DNA: TGTGCCAGCAGCTTTAGTGGATGGGAGTATTCGGGAGGAGGCGAGCAGTTCTTC

D gene: -
J gene: TRBJ1-1
clone size: few
V gene: TRBV5-6
CDR3 protein: CASFLKGEGEAFF
CDR3 DNA: TGTGCCAGCTTCTTGAAGGGGGAGGGTGAAGCTTTCTTT

D gene: TRBD1
J gene: TRBJ1-4
clone size: few
V gene: TRBV7-8
CDR3 protein: CASSLPQGGTPEKLFF
CDR3 DNA: TGTGCCAGCAGCTTACCCCAGGGGGGCACCCCTGAAAAACTGTTTTTT

D gene: -
J gene: TRBJ2-4
clone size: few
V gene: TRBV3-1
CDR3 protein: CASSQGDSGPRKNIQYF
CDR3 DNA: TGTGCCAGCAGCCAAGGGGATTCAGGGCCCCGCAAAAACATTCAGTACTTC

D gene: TRBD1
J gene: TRBJ2-1
clone size: many
V gene: TRBV5-1
CDR3 protein: CASSLGDRYNEQFF
CDR3 DNA: TGCGCCAGCAGCTTGGGGGACAGGTACAATGAGCAGTTCTTC

D gene: TRBD1
J gene: TRBJ1-6
clone size: few
V gene: TRBV12-3/TRBV12-4
CDR3 protein: CASSFWGQGAAYNSPLHF
CDR3 DNA: TGTGCCAGCAGTTTCTGGGGACAGGGGGCTGCTTATAATTCACCCCTCCACTTT

D gene: TRBD2
J gene: TRBJ2-1
clone size: many
V gene: TRBV12-3/TRBV12-4
CDR3 protein: CASSDVGLAGIEQFF
CDR3 DNA: TGTGCCAGCAGCGATGTGGGACTAGCGGGAATTGAGCAGTTCTTC